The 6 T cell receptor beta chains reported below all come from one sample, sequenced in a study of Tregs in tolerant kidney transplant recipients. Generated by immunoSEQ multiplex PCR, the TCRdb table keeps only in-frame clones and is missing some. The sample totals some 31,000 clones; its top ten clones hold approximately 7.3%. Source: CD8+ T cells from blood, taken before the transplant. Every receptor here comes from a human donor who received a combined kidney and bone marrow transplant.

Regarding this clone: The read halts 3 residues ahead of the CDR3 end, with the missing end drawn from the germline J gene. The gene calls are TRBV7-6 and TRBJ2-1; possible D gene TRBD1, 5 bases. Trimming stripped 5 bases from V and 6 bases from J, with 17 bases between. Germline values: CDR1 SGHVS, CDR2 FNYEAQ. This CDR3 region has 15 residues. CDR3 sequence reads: CASSQRFQGRNEQFF. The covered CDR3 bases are TGTGCCAGCAGCCAACGTTTCCAGGGCCGCAATGAG.

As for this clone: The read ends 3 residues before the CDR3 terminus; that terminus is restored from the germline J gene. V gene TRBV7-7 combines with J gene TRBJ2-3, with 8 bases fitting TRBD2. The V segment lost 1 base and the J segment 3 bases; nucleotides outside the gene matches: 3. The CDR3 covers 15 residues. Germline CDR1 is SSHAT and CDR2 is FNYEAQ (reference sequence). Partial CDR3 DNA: TGTGCCAGCAGCTTAGGAGGCGGGAGGACAGATACG. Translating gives CASSLGGGRTDT. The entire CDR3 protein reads CASSLGGGRTDTQYF.

The CDR3 here is CASSMILGTPADTEAFF. The CDR3 DNA, read in part, is TGTGCCAGTAGTATGATCCTGGGCACCCCGGCCGACACTGAA. The chain is built from TRBV19 and TRBJ1-1; D call uncertain. Coverage ceases 3 residues before the CDR3 finishes, and the germline J gene fills in the end. CDR3 length equals 17 residues. Trimming pared 3 bases from V and 3 bases from J, leaving 20 bases between. Germline V lookup: CDR1 LNHDA, CDR2 SQIVND (reference sequence).

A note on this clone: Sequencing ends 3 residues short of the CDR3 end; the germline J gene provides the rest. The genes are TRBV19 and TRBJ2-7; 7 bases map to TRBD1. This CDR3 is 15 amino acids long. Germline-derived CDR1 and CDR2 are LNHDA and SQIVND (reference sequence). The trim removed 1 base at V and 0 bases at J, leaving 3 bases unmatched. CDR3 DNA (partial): TGTGCCAGTAGTATAGGGGGACAGAACTCCTACGAG. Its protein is CASSIGGQNSYE. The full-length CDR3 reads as CASSIGGQNSYEQYF.

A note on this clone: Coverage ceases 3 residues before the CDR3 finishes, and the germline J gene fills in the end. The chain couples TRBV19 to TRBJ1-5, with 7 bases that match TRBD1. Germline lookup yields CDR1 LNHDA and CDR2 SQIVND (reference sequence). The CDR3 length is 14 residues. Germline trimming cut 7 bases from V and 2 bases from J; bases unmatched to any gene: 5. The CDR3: CASIRQGGNQPQHF. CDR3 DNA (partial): TGTGCCAGTATTCGACAGGGTGGCAATCAGCCC. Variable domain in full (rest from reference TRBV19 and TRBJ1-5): DGGITQSPKYLFRKEGQNVTLSCEQNLNHDAMYWYRQDPGQGLRLIYYSQIVNDFQKGDIAEGYSVSREKKESFPLTVTSAQKNPTAFYLCASIRQGGNQPQHFGDGTRLSIL.

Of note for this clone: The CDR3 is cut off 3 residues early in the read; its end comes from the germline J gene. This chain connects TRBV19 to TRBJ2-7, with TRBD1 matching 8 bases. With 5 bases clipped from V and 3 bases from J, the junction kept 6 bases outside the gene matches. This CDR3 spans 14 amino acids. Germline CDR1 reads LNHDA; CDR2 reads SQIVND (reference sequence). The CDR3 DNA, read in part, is TGTGCCAGTAGTGCGGGACAGGACTACTACGAG. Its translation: CASSAGQDYYE. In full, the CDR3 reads CASSAGQDYYEQYF.